These 26 T cell receptor beta chains originate from one sample sequenced in a study of metastatic and nonmetastatic thyroid tumors. Using MiXCR, TCRdb reanalyzed the PCR reads. Of over 12,000 clones in the sample, roughly 25% were seen once. All patients were untreated before thyroid surgery. Sequencing input: tumor tissue. Receptors were obtained from a female donor with papillary thyroid cancer or a benign thyroid nodule (not recorded which). Some clones in this sample may be carry-over from other donors' samples.

The rearrangement links TRBV20-1 to TRBJ2-7; 8 nucleotides line up with TRBD2. CDR1 and CDR2 (germline): DFQATT, SNEGSKA (reference sequence). V was clipped by 6 bases and J by 6 bases; unmatched bases: 16. The CDR3 runs to 15 residues. This CDR3 is CSAPPPGRAKGEQYF. CDR3 nucleotides: TGCAGTGCCCCTCCCCCCGGGAGGGCCAAGGGCGAGCAGTACTTC.

About this clone: An end of the junction does not agree with germline; a read error may underlie this. The V gene is TRBV6-1, the J gene TRBJ1-5, with 7 bases lining up with TRBD1. The germline V gene has CDR1 MNHNS and CDR2 SASEGT. The CDR3 is 14 amino acids. The CDR3 bases are TGTGCCAGCAGGCCCAAGGGGGCAAATCAGCCCCAGCATTTC. Its protein product is CASRPKGANQPQHF.

The sample holds many counts of this clone. This chain connects TRBV19 to TRBJ2-2, with 7 bases lining up with TRBD2. V shed 8 bases and J 4 bases; nucleotides not matched to a gene: 16. This CDR3 spans 17 amino acids. Germline V gene lookup returns CDR1 LNHDA and CDR2 SQIVND (reference sequence). The CDR3 DNA sequence: TGTGCCAGTTTGCCAACGGGAGGCCGCCGGGGCACCGGGGAGCTGTTTTTT. Its translation is CASLPTGGRRGTGELFF.

This chain connects TRBV6-2 or TRBV6-3 to TRBJ1-2, with unresolved D. Trimming took off 4 bases at V and 5 bases at J, with 8 bases between the two ends. The CDR3 totals 12 residues. The germline V gene has CDR1 MNHEY and CDR2 SVGEGT. The CDR3 DNA is TGTGCCAGCAGTTTGGGAGATTATGGCTACACCTTC. Its translation: CASSLGDYGYTF.

The chain employs TRBV5-1 and TRBJ2-2; no definite D call. V lost 6 bases, J lost 6 bases, and 18 bases lay in between. Per germline, CDR1 SGHRS and CDR2 YFSETQ. CDR3 length: 15 residues. The CDR3 protein is CASIHVSVAAGELFF. The CDR3 nucleotides are TGCGCCAGCATCCACGTATCCGTGGCGGCCGGGGAGCTGTTTTTT.

This clone occurred a few times. The rearrangement links TRBV28 to TRBJ1-5; 8 nucleotides line up with TRBD1. Germline assignment: CDR1 MDHEN and CDR2 SYDVKM. The CDR3 covers 13 residues. Trimming cost V 7 bases and J 6 bases; bases outside gene matches: 5. The CDR3 DNA is TGTGCCAGCACCCACAGGGGGGCTCAGCCCCAGCATTTT. It translates to CASTHRGAQPQHF.

V is TRBV20-1 and J is TRBJ2-7, with D perhaps TRBD1 (7 bases). Germline V gene lookup returns CDR1 DFQATT and CDR2 SNEGSKA (reference sequence). There are 10 residues in the CDR3. CDR3 residues: CSPQGGEQYF. The CDR3 DNA is TGCAGCCCCCAGGGGGGTGAGCAGTACTTC.

V usage is TRBV5-1 and J usage is TRBJ1-2; D is unclear. Germline V lookup: CDR1 SGHRS, CDR2 YFSETQ. The germline V and J ends were trimmed by 5 bases and 2 bases, with 16 bases remaining between them. This CDR3 has 15 amino acids. Here the CDR3 DNA reads TGCGCCAGCAGTCTGGACGGCACGTCCAACTATGGCTACACCTTC. Translating it yields CASSLDGTSNYGYTF.

This clone has a handful of counts. At one end, the junction sequence differs from germline, possibly due to a read error. The chain is built from TRBV19 and TRBJ1-2; D uncertain. Germline V gene data show CDR1 as LNHDA and CDR2 as SQIVND (reference sequence). This CDR3 region has 15 residues. DNA for the CDR3: TGTGCCATTAGTATGGTTGGCGAGCCTGCCTATGGCTACACCTTC. This codes for CAISMVGEPAYGYTF.

This clone has a handful of counts. The V call is TRBV7-3, the J call TRBJ2-7; D is possibly TRBD2 (5 bases). The CDR3 spans 13 residues. CDR1 is SGHTA and CDR2 is FQGTGA in the germline V gene. V was clipped by 2 bases and J by 3 bases, with 8 bases between them. CDR3 amino acids: CASSLSGDYEQYF. CDR3 sequence (DNA): TGTGCCAGCAGCTTATCCGGGGACTACGAGCAGTACTTC.

The gene calls are TRBV15 and TRBJ2-7; D perhaps matches TRBD1 (5 bases). V was pared by 2 bases and J by 2 bases, with 13 bases between. The CDR3 covers 15 residues. Looked up from germline, CDR1 is LNHNV and CDR2 is YYDKDF (reference sequence). The CDR3 nucleotides are TGTGCCACCAGCAGACAGGGTGGGTACGCCTACGAGCAGTACTTC. It specifies CATSRQGGYAYEQYF.

This clone was seen a few times. Mismatch with germline at one junction end may stem from a read error. The rearrangement links TRBV19 to TRBJ1-1, with unresolved D. The germline V gene encodes CDR1 LNHDA and CDR2 SQIVND (reference sequence). The CDR3 length is 14 residues. In DNA form, the CDR3 reads TGTGCCATTAGTCCGTGGGCAGGCATCACTGAAGCTTTCTTT. Its protein product is CAISPWAGITEAFF.

This clone is medium-sized by share. The chain has TRBV2 and TRBJ1-2; D gene uncertain. CDR1 SNHLY and CDR2 FYNNEI come from the germline V gene. Trimming took 6 bases from V and 7 from J, leaving 9 bases between them. The CDR3 length is 11 residues. CDR3 amino acids: CASSLASGYTF. As DNA, the CDR3 is TGTGCCAGCAGCCTTGCCAGTGGCTACACCTTC.

Notes on this clone: One end of the junction is discordant with germline, which a read error may explain. Different DNA sequences within this sample yield the same CDR3. The V gene is TRBV5-4, the J gene TRBJ1-1, with 8 bases that match TRBD1. Germline V lookup: CDR1 SGHNT, CDR2 YYREEE (reference sequence). The CDR3 is 15 amino acids. The CDR3 protein is CASSPGEGTGKKAFF. The CDR3 coding sequence is TGTGCCAGCAGCCCAGGGGAAGGGACAGGTAAGAAGGCTTTCTTC.

The V call is TRBV20-1, the J call TRBJ1-6; perhaps TRBD1 as D (6 bases). The CDR3 consists of 17 residues. Germline lookup yields CDR1 DFQATT and CDR2 SNEGSKA (reference sequence). The V end was cut by 0 bases, the J end by 6 bases, with 18 bases between. This CDR3 is CSARDAGTEGGNSPLHF. CDR3 nucleotide sequence: TGCAGTGCTAGAGATGCAGGGACTGAAGGGGGTAATTCACCCCTCCACTTT.

The table lists this clone with many counts. The same CDR3 also results from other DNA sequences found in this sample. The chain links TRBV28 to TRBJ1-5; D gene uncertain. Germline CDR1 MDHEN, CDR2 SYDVKM. The V and J ends lost 2 bases and 7 bases respectively, with 12 bases between them. The CDR3 sequence is 14 residues long. The CDR3 loop is CASSLRQLGQPQHF. Written as DNA, the CDR3 is TGTGCCAGCAGTTTAAGGCAGCTTGGGCAGCCCCAGCATTTT.

The sample holds a few counts of this clone. J is TRBJ2-5 and V is TRBV12-3 or TRBV12-4; a weak D match, TRBD2 (5 bases). The CDR3 extends over 11 amino acids. Trimming left V 9 bases short and J 4 bases short, with 9 bases between. Here the CDR3 reads CARPEAETQYF. The DNA for the CDR3 is TGTGCCAGGCCGGAGGCAGAGACCCAGTACTTC.

This chain joins TRBV3-1 and TRBJ1-3; D gene uncertain. The V gene's germline CDR1 is LGHDT and CDR2 YNNKEL (reference sequence). Deletions cut 1 base from V and 0 bases from J, with 7 bases between. The CDR3 has 15 residues. The CDR3 spells CASSQGPNSGNTIYF. DNA for the CDR3: TGTGCCAGCAGCCAAGGACCCAACTCTGGAAACACCATATATTTT.

The chain is built from TRBV4-2 and TRBJ2-7, with D unresolved. This CDR3 has 14 amino acids. V was pared by 0 bases and J by 5 bases, with 11 bases between. Per the germline V gene, CDR1 is LGHNA and CDR2 is YNFKEQ. The CDR3 region has the DNA TGTGCCAGCAGCCAAGAATCCAAGTTCCACGAGCAGTACTTC. Its translation is CASSQESKFHEQYF.

V is TRBV28 and J is TRBJ1-2; D is unclear. This CDR3 comprises 12 residues. Between the trimmed V and J ends, which lost 1 base and 4 bases, there was a span of 4 bases. The germline CDR1 and CDR2 sequences are MDHEN and SYDVKM. The CDR3 nucleotides read TGTGCCAGCAGTTTATTGACCTATGGCTACACCTTC. Translating it yields CASSLLTYGYTF.

The rearrangement links TRBV2 to TRBJ1-2; D not resolved. V dropped 1 base and J dropped 5 bases, with 14 bases sitting between them. CDR1 SNHLY and CDR2 FYNNEI come from the germline V gene. CDR3 length: 15 amino acids. The CDR3 coding sequence is TGTGCCAGCAGTGAAGGGGGAGCCCAGACTTATGGCTACACCTTC. Its protein is CASSEGGAQTYGYTF.

At least ten counts were recorded for this clone. The chain links TRBV6-1 to TRBJ2-5; 14 bases fit TRBD2. The germline CDR1 and CDR2 sequences are MNHNS and SASEGT. There are 19 residues in the CDR3. With 0 bases clipped from V and 5 bases from J, the junction kept 11 bases outside the gene matches. In DNA form, the CDR3 reads TGTGCCAGCAGTGAAGCGGTACGGGGACTAGCGGGAGCGGAGGAGACCCAGTACTTC. Its translation is CASSEAVRGLAGAEETQYF.

In its sample, this clone was seen many times. The V gene is TRBV3-1, the J gene TRBJ2-6, with 8 bases that match TRBD2. The CDR3 has 16 residues. Germline CDR1 reads LGHDT; CDR2 reads YNNKEL (reference sequence). V shed 3 bases, J shed 2 bases, and the junction held 3 bases outside the gene matches. CDR3 nucleotides: TGTGCCAGCAGCCAGCGGGGGGCGGCTGGGGCCAACGTCCTGACTTTC. Translation: CASSQRGAAGANVLTF.

This clone turned up a few times. V usage is TRBV20-1 and J usage is TRBJ2-7, with D hard to call. Trimming stripped 0 bases from V and 0 bases from J, with 9 bases between. Germline CDR1 and CDR2: DFQATT and SNEGSKA (reference sequence). The CDR3 spans 14 residues. CDR3 DNA sequence: TGCAGTGCTAGAGATAGGCGGATCTCCTACGAGCAGTACTTC. Its translation: CSARDRRISYEQYF.

This clone occurred a few times. V gene TRBV27 combines with J gene TRBJ2-2; D is tentatively TRBD1 or TRBD2 (5 bases each). Germline CDR1 is MNHEY and CDR2 is SMNVEV (reference sequence). This CDR3 region has 17 residues. Between the trimmed V and J ends, which lost 5 bases and 3 bases, there was a span of 19 bases. The CDR3 nucleotides are TGTGCCAGCAGTGAACCGCTTGGGACGAGTTACACCGGGGAGCTGTTTTTT. Residues: CASSEPLGTSYTGELFF.

This clone was recorded a few times. The chain recombines TRBV6-1 with TRBJ2-7; the D gene is possibly TRBD2 (6 bases). CDR1 is MNHNS, CDR2 SASEGT, per germline. The CDR3 runs 14 residues. Trimming cost V 6 bases and J 7 bases, with 19 bases left between them. CDR3 amino acids: CASREGLTENEQYF. In DNA form, the CDR3 reads TGTGCCAGCAGGGAGGGCTTGACAGAAAATGAGCAGTACTTC.